What follows are 31 T cell receptor beta chains derived from one specimen sequenced in a study of response to subunit inactivated influenza vaccine. Each CDR3 protein gets one entry after TCRdb re-called the RT-PCR reads with MiXCR. Here the sample spans around 540,000 distinct CDR3 sequences, approximately 12% being singletons. The input for sequencing was PBMCs from blood, taken on the day of vaccination. The receptors come from a man aged 45-65 years who received an inactivated influenza vaccine.

J is TRBJ2-1 and V is TRBV11-2, with 10 nucleotides matching TRBD2. CDR1 is SGHAT, CDR2 FQNNGV, per germline. V lost 3 bases and J lost 8; bases outside the gene matches: 7. CDR3 length: 15 amino acids. The CDR3 DNA reads as TGTGCCAGCAGCTTCTTTCAGCGGGGGGGCGATGAGCAGTTCTTC. It yields the protein CASSFFQRGGDEQFF.

V usage is TRBV12-3 or TRBV12-4 and J usage is TRBJ2-2; tentative D call: TRBD2 (5 bases). The V gene lost 6 bases and the J gene lost 3 bases, with 11 bases spanning the gap. CDR3 length: 14 residues. CDR3 region: CASSRRRDTGELFF. CDR3 DNA sequence: TGTGCCAGCAGCCGCCGGCGGGACACCGGGGAGCTGTTTTTT.

This clonotype appeared a few times. This chain links TRBV12-3 or TRBV12-4 with TRBJ2-5; D remains ambiguous. V lost 3 bases, J lost 5 bases, and 10 bases lay in between. This CDR3 is built from 13 residues. In DNA, the CDR3 is TGTGCCAGCAGTTTTCTGGCGGTTGAGACCCAGTACTTC. Its protein product is CASSFLAVETQYF.

This chain links TRBV5-1 with TRBJ2-7; 8 nucleotides line up with TRBD1. The junction had 14 bases not matched to a gene; V was cut back by 0 bases and J by 9 bases. Germline CDR1 and CDR2: SGHRS and YFSETQ. The CDR3 consists of 16 residues. The CDR3 region has the DNA TGCGCCAGCAGCTTGGGAACGGGACAGGCCCTAATCGGGCAGTACTTC. Translation gives CASSLGTGQALIGQYF.

V usage is TRBV6-4 and J usage is TRBJ2-7; 11 bases fit TRBD2. CDR1 and CDR2 (germline): MRHNA, SNTAGT. The trim removed 8 bases at V and 2 bases at J, leaving 17 bases unmatched. The CDR3 is made up of 18 amino acids. In nucleotides, the CDR3 is TGTGCCAGCGGCCGACCCTCGGTAGCGGGAGGGTTCACCTACGAGCAGTACTTC. Translation: CASGRPSVAGGFTYEQYF.

The genes are TRBV20-1 and TRBJ2-6, with D unresolved. Trimming pared 5 bases from V and 4 bases from J, leaving 12 bases between. Germline values: CDR1 DFQATT, CDR2 SNEGSKA (reference sequence). The CDR3 has 14 residues. CDR3 sequence: CSAPLLKGANVLTF. The CDR3 DNA reads as TGCAGTGCTCCACTACTAAAGGGGGCCAACGTCCTGACTTTC.

The table lists this clonotype with many counts. This chain joins TRBV12-3 or TRBV12-4 and TRBJ2-1; D unresolved. V lost 4 bases, J lost 10 bases, and 14 bases lay in between. CDR3 length equals 13 residues. The CDR3 reads CASSWPGPEEQFF. Here the CDR3 DNA reads TGTGCCAGCAGTTGGCCCGGCCCTGAGGAGCAGTTCTTC.

This clonotype was counted many times. The chain joins TRBV14 to TRBJ2-7, with no clear D. Germline CDR1 is SGHDN and CDR2 is FVKESK. V was pared by 0 bases and J by 2 bases, with 11 bases between. The CDR3 covers 15 residues. CDR3 residues: CASSQEQNRPYEQYF. The CDR3 DNA sequence: TGTGCCAGCAGCCAAGAACAAAACAGACCCTACGAGCAGTACTTC.

The CDR3 reads CASSQRGTAGSYEQYF. In DNA form, the CDR3 reads TGTGCCAGCAGCCAACGCGGGACAGCCGGTTCCTACGAGCAGTACTTC. The chain combines TRBV4-2 with TRBJ2-7; TRBD1 might be the D (7 bases). The CDR3 covers 16 residues. Trimming left V 2 bases short and J 1 base short, with 15 bases between. Per the germline V gene, CDR1 is LGHNA and CDR2 is YNFKEQ.

This chain links TRBV20-1 with TRBJ2-7; tentative D call: TRBD2 (6 bases). This CDR3 is built from 12 residues. Looked up from germline, CDR1 is DFQATT and CDR2 is SNEGSKA (reference sequence). The V end was cut by 6 bases, the J end by 5 bases, with 14 bases between. The CDR3 nucleotides read TGCAGTGCAACGGGACTTATCAACGAGCAGTACTTC. This gives the protein CSATGLINEQYF.

V is TRBV5-4 and J is TRBJ2-1, with a weak D call TRBD1 (6 bases). The CDR3 is made up of 14 amino acids. CDR1 SGHNT and CDR2 YYREEE come from the germline V gene (reference sequence). Trimming removed 3 bases from V and 6 bases from J, with 13 bases in between. The CDR3 here is CASSSYRAPNEQFF. CDR3 nucleotides: TGTGCCAGCAGCTCCTACAGGGCCCCCAATGAGCAGTTCTTC.

There are many counts of this clonotype. The chain combines TRBV29-1 with TRBJ2-2; 9 bases match TRBD2. J gave up 6 bases and V 3 bases, and 2 bases lay outside the gene matches. This CDR3 comprises 13 residues. CDR1 and CDR2 from the germline V gene are SQVTM and ANQGSEA. DNA of the CDR3: TGCAGCGTTGACGGGACTAGCCCCGGGGAGCTGTTTTTT. This translates into CSVDGTSPGELFF.

This clonotype was picked up a small number of times. This rearrangement joins TRBV7-6 to TRBJ2-7, with D possibly being TRBD1 or TRBD2 (5 bases each). From germline, CDR1 is SGHVS and CDR2 FNYEAQ. This CDR3 has 14 amino acids. Trimming took off 1 base at V and 6 bases at J, with 13 bases between the two ends. This CDR3 reads CASSLGGRGAEQYF. In DNA form, the CDR3 reads TGTGCCAGCAGCTTAGGTGGCCGAGGGGCCGAGCAGTACTTC.

The chain employs TRBV7-2 and TRBJ2-2; TRBD2 matches at 11 bases. The CDR3 is 15 amino acids. The V gene end was trimmed by 1 base and the J gene end by 7 bases; junction bases not matched to a gene: 2. Germline V gives CDR1 SGHTA, CDR2 FQGNSA. CDR3 coding DNA: TGTGCCAGCAGCTTAGGGACTAGCGGGTACGGGGAGCTGTTTTTT. This translates into CASSLGTSGYGELFF.

This clonotype was counted only a few times. This sequence joins TRBV27 and TRBJ2-1; D gene unclear. Germline CDR1 MNHEY, CDR2 SMNVEV (reference sequence). CDR3 length: 12 amino acids. V lost 6 bases and J lost 4, with 7 bases in between. The CDR3 nucleotides read TGTGCCAGCAGAGAAGGGTACAATGAGCAGTTCTTC. It encodes CASREGYNEQFF.

Ten or more counts support this clonotype. This chain joins TRBV6-1 and TRBJ2-2; D is ambiguous. The CDR3 length is 14 residues. The germline CDR1 and CDR2 sequences are MNHNS and SASEGT. Deletions cut 5 bases from V and 6 bases from J, with 13 bases between. CDR3 region: CASSLAGLAGELFF. The DNA of the CDR3 is TGTGCCAGCAGTCTCGCTGGTCTTGCCGGGGAGCTGTTTTTT.

This clonotype occurred a few times. A much larger clonotype is one base distant, so this may be a read error. The chain recombines TRBV7-9 with TRBJ2-4, with D uncertain. Germline V gene data show CDR1 as SEHNR and CDR2 as FQNEAQ (reference sequence). This CDR3 is 13 amino acids long. The CDR3 region has the DNA TGTGCCAGCAGCTTAGCCGTCCAAAACATGCAGTACTTC. Amino acids: CASSLAVQNMQYF. Combining the CDR3 with reference TRBV7-9 and TRBJ2-4 gives the whole variable domain DTGVSQNPRHKITKRGQNVTFRCDPISEHNRLYWYRQTLGQGPEFLTYFQNEAQLEKSRLLSDRFSAERPKGSFSTLEIQRTEQGDSAMYLCASSLAVQNMQYFGAGTRLSVL.

The chain employs TRBV30 and TRBJ2-7; a possible D gene is TRBD2 (6 bases). Trimming removed 3 bases from V and 3 bases from J, with 12 bases in between. CDR3 length: 13 amino acids. Germline V CDR1 and CDR2: GTSNPN, SVGIG (reference sequence). The CDR3 DNA is TGTGCCTGGAGAAGGAGGGAGAACTACGAGCAGTACTTC. As protein: CAWRRRENYEQYF.

This clonotype was counted a few times. The CDR3 loop is CSARASGRETQYF. In DNA form, the CDR3 reads TGCAGTGCTAGAGCGTCGGGGCGGGAGACCCAGTACTTC. This sequence joins TRBV20-1 and TRBJ2-5; D assignment may be TRBD1 or TRBD2 (5 bases each). This CDR3 has 13 residues. V lost 1 base and J lost 5, with 11 bases in between. Germline V CDR1 and CDR2: DFQATT, SNEGSKA (reference sequence).

The genes are TRBV7-9 and TRBJ2-3, with 12 bases fitting TRBD2. Looked up from germline, CDR1 is SEHNR and CDR2 is FQNEAQ (reference sequence). Trimming cost V 1 base and J 3 bases; bases outside gene matches: 2. The CDR3 has 16 residues. CDR3 region: CASSLVGLAGTDTQYF. The CDR3 DNA sequence: TGTGCCAGCAGCTTAGTAGGACTAGCGGGGACAGATACGCAGTATTTT. The full variable domain, rest sourced from reference TRBV7-9 and TRBJ2-3, is DTGVSQNPRHKITKRGQNVTFRCDPISEHNRLYWYRQTLGQGPEFLTYFQNEAQLEKSRLLSDRFSAERPKGSFSTLEIQRTEQGDSAMYLCASSLVGLAGTDTQYFGPGTRLTVL.

In its sample, this clonotype was seen a few times. CDR3 bases: TGCAGCGTTGAATTAGCTAGCGGGAGAGGAAAGCAGTTCTTC. Protein product: CSVELASGRGKQFF. This sequence joins TRBV29-1 and TRBJ2-1; TRBD2 matches 10 bases. The CDR3 has 14 residues. Germline CDR1 and CDR2: SQVTM and ANQGSEA. V gave up 2 bases and J gave up 11 bases; unmatched junction bases: 9.

This clonotype occurred a few times. This chain connects TRBV20-1 to TRBJ2-7; possibly TRBD1 or TRBD2 for D (8 bases each). V was shortened by 6 bases and J by 7 bases, with 31 bases between the two germline ends. Germline V gene data show CDR1 as DFQATT and CDR2 as SNEGSKA (reference sequence). CDR3 size: 17 residues. CDR3 in amino acids: CSALRQGSRAGVWEQYF. The CDR3 DNA is TGCAGTGCCCTAAGACAGGGGAGTAGAGCGGGAGTGTGGGAGCAGTACTTC.

Only a few counts were recorded for this clonotype. The chain employs TRBV5-6 and TRBJ2-5; 9 bases line up with TRBD1. Germline loops: CDR1 SGHDT, CDR2 YYEEEE. There are 16 residues in the CDR3. V was pared by 3 bases and J by 5 bases, with 11 bases of the junction left unmatched. The CDR3 spells CASSSSRQGVGETQYF. The CDR3 DNA follows: TGTGCCAGCAGCTCCTCCAGACAGGGGGTCGGCGAGACCCAGTACTTC. The full variable domain, rest sourced from reference TRBV5-6 and TRBJ2-5, is DAGVTQSPTHLIKTRGQQVTLRCSPKSGHDTVSWYQQALGQGPQFIFQYYEEEERQRGNFPDRFSGHQFPNYSSELNVNALLLGDSALYLCASSSSRQGVGETQYFGPGTRLLVL.

In its sample, this clonotype was seen once. The chain joins TRBV7-8 to TRBJ2-1; 12 bases are shared with TRBD2. The CDR3 covers 15 residues. The germline gives CDR1 SGHVS, CDR2 FQNEAQ. The V gene end was trimmed by 4 bases and the J gene end by 5 bases; junction bases not matched to a gene: 3. CDR3 sequence reads: CASSSGTSGHNEQFF. CDR3 bases: TGTGCCAGCAGCTCTGGGACTAGCGGGCACAATGAGCAGTTCTTC.

The V and J genes are TRBV12-3 or TRBV12-4 and TRBJ1-1; the D is unclear. Trimming pared 7 bases from V and 1 base from J, leaving 10 bases between. This CDR3 has 13 residues. CDR3 in DNA: TGTGCCAGCACCGCGGCATGGAACACTGAAGCTTTCTTT. Its protein is CASTAAWNTEAFF.

This chain joins TRBV27 and TRBJ2-7, with 8 bases lining up with TRBD2. V gave up 6 bases and J gave up 1 base; unmatched junction bases: 14. The CDR3 runs 17 residues. Germline CDR1 and CDR2: MNHEY and SMNVEV (reference sequence). The DNA of the CDR3 is TGTGCCAGCAGCTTGGGACTAAGCGGGGGTTCATCCTACGAGCAGTACTTC. This gives the protein CASSLGLSGGSSYEQYF.

The chain carries TRBV15 and TRBJ2-5, with D possibly being TRBD1 (7 bases). This CDR3 is built from 14 residues. Germline CDR1 reads LNHNV; CDR2 reads YYDKDF (reference sequence). With 4 bases removed from V and 1 base from J, the gap between germline ends came to 10 bases. In DNA form, the CDR3 reads TGTGCCACCAGCAACAGGGGAGGCCAAGAGACCCAGTACTTC. Amino acids: CATSNRGGQETQYF.

This clonotype was counted at least ten times. The J gene is TRBJ2-1, the V gene TRBV27, with 7 bases fitting TRBD2. The J segment lost 5 bases and the V segment lost 1 base, leaving 8 bases of the junction unmatched. CDR1 and CDR2 from the germline V gene are MNHEY and SMNVEV (reference sequence). This CDR3 contains 16 residues. The CDR3 sequence: CASSLLVGRSHNEQFF. The CDR3 region has the DNA TGTGCCAGCAGTTTATTGGTCGGGAGGTCCCACAATGAGCAGTTCTTC.

This chain links TRBV28 with TRBJ1-1; 8 bases are shared with TRBD1. V lost 5 bases and J lost 4; bases outside the gene matches: 6. The CDR3 is made up of 14 amino acids. From germline, CDR1 is MDHEN and CDR2 SYDVKM. The CDR3 here is CASSLLDRGTEAFF. The CDR3 coding sequence is TGTGCCAGCAGTCTCCTCGACAGGGGCACTGAAGCTTTCTTT. Full variable domain (outside the CDR3, taken from reference TRBV28 and TRBJ1-1): DVKVTQSSRYLVKRTGEKVFLECVQDMDHENMFWYRQDPGLGLRLIYFSYDVKMKEKGDIPEGYSVSREKKERFSLILESASTNQTSMYLCASSLLDRGTEAFFGQGTRLTVV.

A few counts support this clonotype. The chain carries TRBV6-6 and TRBJ2-2, with D unresolved. The CDR3 runs to 13 residues. The germline gives CDR1 MNHNY, CDR2 SVGAGI (reference sequence). V was shortened by 6 bases and J by 9 bases, with 14 bases between the two germline ends. The CDR3 reads CASRNDRSRELFF. The DNA for the CDR3 is TGTGCCAGCAGGAACGATCGATCCAGGGAGCTGTTTTTT.

The gene calls are TRBV6-5 and TRBJ1-2; a weak D match, TRBD1 (5 bases). CDR3 length equals 13 residues. Looked up from germline, CDR1 is MNHEY and CDR2 is SVGAGI. V dropped 4 bases and J dropped 8 bases, with 14 bases sitting between them. The CDR3 sequence: CASSSSGRWGYTF. The CDR3 DNA reads as TGTGCCAGCAGTTCGTCAGGGCGTTGGGGCTACACCTTC.